Detailed here is one TCR beta chain. The antigen is unknown. The V gene's germline CDR1 is ENHRY and CDR2 SYGVKD. V was trimmed by 2 bases and J by 11 bases, leaving 9 bases between them. This CDR3 has 12 amino acids. The sample comes from a study of OX40 agonist ivuxolimab in advanced cancers. Method: immunoSEQ multiplex PCR; TCRdb's copy keeps in-frame clones and lacks some. The sample lists 50,000 to 65,000 clones, around 85% occurring once. General study findings and limits: Mean expanded clone counts were higher in CD8+ than CD4+ T cells.

The chain couples TRBV10-3 to TRBJ1-4; D may be TRBD1 (5 bases). The material sequenced was CD4+ or CD8+ T cells sorted from blood, taken in a trial of the OX40 agonist ivuxolimab. This TCR came from an adult with an advanced solid tumor such as melanoma, head and neck, liver or kidney cancer. CDR3 sequence (DNA): TGTGCCATCAGTGAGGACAGTAGGAAACTGTTTTTT. It is translated as CAISEDSRKLFF.